A single sample is the source of the 17 T cell receptor beta chains below, sequenced in a study of human thymus T cells. Thymic samples were excised during corrective heart operations. Some clones are missing from TCRdb's copy, which holds only in-frame ones; the method was immunoSEQ multiplex PCR. In the table there are around 120,000 clones, about 95% of which are singletons. Sequenced material: thymus tissue. These TCRs come from a boy under two years old with a congenital heart defect but otherwise immunologically healthy.

The V and J genes are TRBV10-3 and TRBJ2-7, with a weak D call TRBD2 (6 bases). Germline CDR1 ENHRY, CDR2 SYGVKD. The CDR3 is 15 residues long. With 0 bases removed from V and 4 bases from J, the gap between germline ends came to 13 bases. CDR3 sequence reads: CAISESPGEIYEQYF. The CDR3 DNA sequence: TGTGCCATCAGTGAGTCACCGGGGGAGATTTACGAGCAGTACTTC.

V usage is TRBV4-2 and J usage is TRBJ2-7; 9 bases fit TRBD2. From germline, CDR1 is LGHNA and CDR2 YNFKEQ. J lost 3 bases, V lost 0 bases, and 12 bases had no gene match. CDR3 length: 18 residues. The CDR3 region is CASSQEGLSGGRGYEQYF. The CDR3 DNA reads TGTGCCAGCAGCCAAGAGGGCCTTAGCGGCGGGAGGGGCTACGAGCAGTACTTC.

V is TRBV9 and J is TRBJ2-7; D is undetermined. CDR1 and CDR2 from the germline V gene are SGDLS and YYNGEE. The CDR3 consists of 16 residues. V was shortened by 0 bases and J by 1 base, with 14 bases between the two germline ends. In DNA, the CDR3 is TGTGCCAGCAGCGTAGATACCCGAACAGCGTCCTACGAGCAGTACTTC. Its translation: CASSVDTRTASYEQYF.

The rearrangement joins TRBV4-3 to TRBJ1-1, with D possibly being TRBD1 (5 bases). Germline CDR1 reads LGHNA; CDR2 reads YSLEER. V was trimmed by 3 bases and J by 5 bases, leaving 19 bases between them. This CDR3 spans 16 amino acids. The CDR3 here is CASSHPQRARGTEAFF. The DNA for the CDR3 is TGCGCCAGCAGCCACCCTCAACGGGCTCGGGGGACTGAAGCTTTCTTT.

The rearrangement links TRBV5-4 to TRBJ1-1, with 8 positions matching TRBD1. The germline V gene encodes CDR1 SGHNT and CDR2 YYREEE (reference sequence). CDR3 length: 15 residues. The junction had 9 bases not matched to a gene; V was cut back by 4 bases and J by 4 bases. CDR3 loop: CASSRTGRLATEAFF. The CDR3 coding sequence is TGTGCCAGCAGCCGGACAGGGAGGTTGGCCACTGAAGCTTTCTTT.

V and J are TRBV5-1 and TRBJ2-5; 8 nucleotides agree with TRBD2. Germline CDR1 and CDR2: SGHRS and YFSETQ. V shed 0 bases, J shed 3 bases, and the junction held 10 bases outside the gene matches. The CDR3 loop spans 17 amino acids. This CDR3 reads CASSLVGQKRGKETQYF. The CDR3 region has the DNA TGCGCCAGCAGCTTGGTCGGTCAGAAGCGGGGGAAAGAGACCCAGTACTTC.

The rearrangement links TRBV7-2 to TRBJ1-1; D uncertain. V shed 6 bases and J shed 7 bases, with 15 bases lying between them. This CDR3 has 13 residues. Per germline, CDR1 SGHTA and CDR2 FQGNSA. The CDR3 loop reads CASSYSPSHEAFF. In nucleotides, the CDR3 is TGTGCCAGCAGTTATTCCCCCTCTCATGAAGCTTTCTTT.

The chain combines TRBV27 with TRBJ2-2; 9 bases agree with TRBD2. J was trimmed by 4 bases and V by 5 bases; bases with no gene match: 20. The CDR3 length is 20 residues. The germline V gene encodes CDR1 MNHEY and CDR2 SMNVEV (reference sequence). The CDR3 sequence: CASSPLWLVAGEERTGELFF. The CDR3, as DNA: TGTGCCAGCAGTCCCCTGTGGTTGGTAGCGGGGGAAGAACGCACCGGGGAGCTGTTTTTT.

The gene calls are TRBV2 and TRBJ2-7; TRBD2 matches 7 bases. The CDR3 contains 16 residues. Germline lookup yields CDR1 SNHLY and CDR2 FYNNEI. V gave up 6 bases and J gave up 3 bases; unmatched junction bases: 14. CDR3 sequence reads: CASRGGSFPYNYEQYF. CDR3 in DNA: TGTGCCAGCAGGGGGGGGAGTTTCCCCTATAACTACGAGCAGTACTTC.

Notes on this clone: The junction departs from the called germline gene at one end, perhaps through a read error. Other DNA sequences of this sample code for an identical CDR3. The J gene is TRBJ2-7, the V gene TRBV7-9, with D perhaps matching TRBD2 (5 bases). Germline lookup yields CDR1 SEHNR and CDR2 FQNEAQ (reference sequence). CDR3 size: 12 residues. For the CDR3, the DNA is TGTGCCAGCAGCCTAGCTCCCTACGAGCAGTACTTC. Its protein is CASSLAPYEQYF.

The V gene is TRBV9, the J gene TRBJ1-3; D is unresolved. Trimming shortened V by 0 bases and J by 0 bases, and 13 bases separated the two germline ends. The length of the CDR3 is 17 residues. The V gene's germline CDR1 is SGDLS and CDR2 YYNGEE. For the CDR3, the DNA is TGTGCCAGCAGCGTAGGGGCCCTACCTTACTCTGGAAACACCATATATTTT. Translation gives CASSVGALPYSGNTIYF.

The rearrangement uses TRBV19 and TRBJ1-3; D is undetermined. The CDR3 has 15 residues. With 1 base removed from V and 4 bases from J, the gap between germline ends came to 11 bases. Germline V CDR1 and CDR2: LNHDA, SQIVND (reference sequence). CDR3 residues: CASSIGITAGNTIYF. DNA of the CDR3: TGTGCCAGTAGTATAGGGATAACCGCCGGAAACACCATATATTTT.

The CDR3 bases are TGTGCCTGGAGCGGGCCACACACAGATACGCAGTATTTT. Translated, it gives CAWSGPHTDTQYF. This chain links TRBV30 with TRBJ2-3, with D unclear. Per germline, CDR1 GTSNPN and CDR2 SVGIG (reference sequence). V was trimmed by 3 bases and J by 2 bases, leaving 9 bases between them. The CDR3 is 13 amino acids. Looking up the rest from reference TRBV30 and TRBJ2-3 gives the full variable domain: SQTIHQWPATLVQPVGSPLSLECTVEGTSNPNLYWYRQAAGRGLQLLFYSVGIGQISSEVPQNLSASRPQDRQFILSSKKLLLSDSGFYLCAWSGPHTDTQYFGPGTRLTVL.

The gene calls are TRBV19 and TRBJ2-3, with D perhaps matching TRBD2 (5 bases). Trimming cost V 3 bases and J 3 bases, with 19 bases left between them. CDR1 is LNHDA, CDR2 SQIVND, per germline (reference sequence). CDR3 length equals 17 residues. Written as DNA, the CDR3 is TGTGCCAGTAGTATTTGGGCAGACATCCGAGGGACAGATACGCAGTATTTT. This codes for CASSIWADIRGTDTQYF.

The CDR3 loop is CASSLEGGRTDTQYF. CDR3 bases: TGTGCCAGCAGCTTAGAGGGCGGTCGCACAGATACGCAGTATTTT. J is TRBJ2-3 and V is TRBV7-2; D not certain. Trimming removed 1 base from V and 1 base from J, with 9 bases in between. Germline V gene sequence: CDR1 SGHTA, CDR2 FQGNSA. This CDR3 spans 15 amino acids.

The genes are TRBV9 and TRBJ2-1; maybe TRBD2 (6 bases). The V end was cut by 0 bases, the J end by 8 bases, with 18 bases between. The length of the CDR3 is 16 residues. The germline gives CDR1 SGDLS, CDR2 YYNGEE. The CDR3 spells CASSVVGGPLMHEQFF. In DNA, the CDR3 is TGTGCCAGCAGCGTAGTCGGGGGACCCCTGATGCATGAGCAGTTCTTC. The whole variable domain, filled in from reference TRBV9 and TRBJ2-1, reads DSGVTQTPKHLITATGQRVTLRCSPRSGDLSVYWYQQSLDQGLQFLIQYYNGEERAKGNILERFSAQQFPDLHSELNLSSLELGDSALYFCASSVVGGPLMHEQFFGPGTRLTVL.

The V call is TRBV9, the J call TRBJ1-2; 8 bases fit TRBD1. CDR3 length: 15 residues. CDR1 and CDR2 (germline): SGDLS, YYNGEE. V shed 4 bases, J shed 3 bases, and the junction held 8 bases outside the gene matches. The DNA for the CDR3 is TGTGCCAGCAGCAGAGCAGGGGGCAATCACTATGGCTACACCTTC. It specifies CASSRAGGNHYGYTF.